The 18 T cell receptor beta chains given below trace back to one sample, sequenced in a study of monozygotic twins with inflammatory bowel disease. Using the 5' RACE reads, TCRdb records one entry per CDR3 protein without DNA. The table lists under 200,000 distinct CDR3 sequences, with over 2.5% in the top ten. The sample consisted of blood. All receptors derive from a human donor with ulcerative colitis or Crohn's disease, or a healthy co-twin of an affected twin (not recorded which).

This chain links TRBV15 with TRBJ2-2; the D call from TCRdb, TRBD2, cannot be confirmed without DNA. Germline CDR1 LNHNV, CDR2 YYDKDF (reference sequence). The CDR3 sequence is 13 residues long. Here the CDR3 reads CATRGLVTGELFF.

The CDR3 region is CSVELAVYTGELFF. The gene calls are TRBV29-1 and TRBJ2-2; no DNA is available, so the TRBD2 call from TCRdb remains unchecked. This CDR3 spans 14 amino acids. CDR1 is SQVTM and CDR2 is ANQGSEA in the germline V gene.

This chain uses TRBV9 with TRBJ1-1; without DNA, the TCRdb call of TRBD1 cannot be checked. Germline CDR1 is SGDLS and CDR2 is YYNGEE. The CDR3 is made up of 15 amino acids. CDR3 sequence: CASSHSGTGGTEAFF.

The chain employs TRBV30 and TRBJ2-7; TCRdb names TRBD1, which stays unverified in the absence of DNA. Looked up from germline, CDR1 is GTSNPN and CDR2 is SVGIG (reference sequence). The CDR3 is 13 amino acids. CDR3 loop: CAWTHGTGDEQYF.

The gene calls are TRBV10-3 and TRBJ2-2; the TCRdb call, TRBD2, lacks DNA for checking. Germline V lookup: CDR1 ENHRY, CDR2 SYGVKD. The CDR3 sequence is 18 residues long. CDR3 residues: CAISDRDSVAGRTGELFF.

V gene TRBV18 combines with J gene TRBJ2-7. CDR3 length: 12 amino acids. Germline V gene data show CDR1 as KGHSH and CDR2 as LQKENI. Here the CDR3 reads CASSPPGDEQYF.

This sequence joins TRBV18 and TRBJ2-7; the D call of TRBD2 rests on TCRdb alone, since no DNA is present to check it. The CDR3 totals 16 residues. Germline loops: CDR1 KGHSH, CDR2 LQKENI. The CDR3 loop is CASSPLSGLAAYEQYF.

The chain links TRBV7-2 to TRBJ2-2; TCRdb's D call of TRBD1 is untestable without DNA. CDR1 SGHTA and CDR2 FQGNSA come from the germline V gene. The CDR3 contains 18 residues. The CDR3 spells CASSLARGAGVNTGELFF.

V and J are TRBV29-1 and TRBJ1-2; TCRdb reports TRBD1, a call that lacks DNA to check it against. Germline V gives CDR1 SQVTM, CDR2 ANQGSEA. This CDR3 comprises 13 residues. The CDR3 loop is CSVFGGPNYGYTF.

The gene calls are TRBV20-1 and TRBJ2-3; TCRdb proposes TRBD2, but this gene call is untestable without DNA. This CDR3 region has 15 residues. CDR1 DFQATT and CDR2 SNEGSKA come from the germline V gene (reference sequence). The chain's CDR3 is CSASWTSGRLVTQYF.

CDR3 sequence reads: CASSLLAGNTDTQYF. The chain recombines TRBV5-1 with TRBJ2-3; as DNA is missing, the TRBD2 call by TCRdb cannot be tested. The CDR3 sequence is 15 residues long. Germline V gene sequence: CDR1 SGHRS, CDR2 YFSETQ.

The CDR3 reads CASRSLPLQETQYF. This chain links TRBV27 with TRBJ2-5. The CDR3 length is 14 residues. Germline V CDR1 and CDR2: MNHEY, SMNVEV (reference sequence).

The J gene is TRBJ2-1, the V gene TRBV5-6; no DNA is available, so the TRBD1 call from TCRdb remains unchecked. The CDR3 spans 15 residues. CDR1 is SGHDT, CDR2 YYEEEE, per germline. The CDR3 protein is CASSQGTGNYNEQFF.

This sequence joins TRBV7-2 and TRBJ2-5. This CDR3 region has 15 residues. CDR1 SGHTA and CDR2 FQGNSA come from the germline V gene. The chain's CDR3 is CASSLLGQIQETQYF.

V is TRBV20-1 and J is TRBJ2-1; TCRdb calls TRBD2, which cannot be checked without DNA. The CDR3 length is 14 residues. Germline V lookup: CDR1 DFQATT, CDR2 SNEGSKA (reference sequence). The CDR3 is CSASPAGDYNEQFF.

The chain recombines TRBV4-1 with TRBJ2-2; TCRdb designates TRBD2, a call that cannot be tested without DNA. CDR1 MGHRA and CDR2 YSYEKL come from the germline V gene. The CDR3 runs to 17 residues. This CDR3 is CASSQGGLAANTGELFF.

CDR3 sequence reads: CSARLLSGRYHTQYF. The V gene is TRBV20-1, the J gene TRBJ2-3; checking the TCRdb D call of TRBD2 is not possible without DNA. Per the germline V gene, CDR1 is DFQATT and CDR2 is SNEGSKA (reference sequence). The CDR3 loop spans 15 amino acids.

The gene calls are TRBV5-1 and TRBJ1-5; TCRdb designates TRBD1, a call that cannot be tested without DNA. This CDR3 is built from 15 residues. From germline, CDR1 is SGHRS and CDR2 YFSETQ. CDR3 in amino acids: CASSGTGQPNQPQHF.